One sample yielded the 32 T cell receptor beta chains listed below, sequenced in a study of Ad26.COV2.S vaccination and SARS-CoV-2 variants. Specified treatment: roughly 18 received Ad26.COV2.S at low or high dose, single or two shots; about 5 received placebo; per-sample allocation not given. The investigators took samples on day 63 after the first vaccine or placebo injection. Data came from immunoSEQ multiplex PCR; TCRdb stores just in-frame clones and leaves some out. The profile shows roughly 350,000 clones, 86% of them singletons. This specimen consisted of peripheral blood, obtained in a trial of Ad26.COV2.S vaccine versus placebo. Receptor source: a person aged 18-60 years who received the Ad26.COV2.S COVID-19 vaccine or a placebo.

This clone was detected only once. The chain employs TRBV27 and TRBJ2-1; 8 positions agree with TRBD2. The CDR3 has 18 residues. The V segment lost 0 bases and the J segment 0 bases; nucleotides outside the gene matches: 7. Germline V gene lookup returns CDR1 MNHEY and CDR2 SMNVEV (reference sequence). CDR3 nucleotides: TGTGCCAGCAGTTTATCATGGAGCGGGGGCCCCTCCTACAATGAGCAGTTCTTC. It specifies CASSLSWSGGPSYNEQFF.

This chain links TRBV5-1 with TRBJ2-7; D is perhaps TRBD1 or TRBD2 (6 bases each). The CDR3 consists of 15 residues. V lost 3 bases and J lost 6, with 19 bases in between. The germline CDR1 and CDR2 sequences are SGHRS and YFSETQ. CDR3 protein: CASSSRGGGRVEQYF. The CDR3 DNA reads as TGCGCCAGCAGCTCCAGGGGAGGAGGTCGGGTCGAGCAGTACTTC.

V is TRBV7-2 and J is TRBJ2-3, with TRBD2 as a possible D gene (6 bases). The V gene lost 7 bases and the J gene lost 4 bases, with 18 bases spanning the gap. CDR1 SGHTA and CDR2 FQGNSA come from the germline V gene. The CDR3 contains 15 residues. CDR3 amino acids: CASTLRGGIPDTQYF. CDR3 DNA: TGTGCCAGCACCCTCCGCGGCGGGATCCCAGATACGCAGTATTTT.

V usage is TRBV5-1 and J usage is TRBJ2-7, with D maybe TRBD1 (6 bases). CDR3 length equals 15 residues. Trimming pared 4 bases from V and 2 bases from J, leaving 16 bases between. Germline values: CDR1 SGHRS, CDR2 YFSETQ. CDR3 sequence: CASSVQQGPPYEQYF. The CDR3 DNA reads as TGCGCCAGCAGCGTCCAACAGGGTCCCCCCTACGAGCAGTACTTC. The variable domain in full, completed from reference TRBV5-1 and TRBJ2-7, reads KAGVTQTPRYLIKTRGQQVTLSCSPISGHRSVSWYQQTPGQGLQFLFEYFSETQRNKGNFPGRFSGRQFSNSRSEMNVSTLELGDSALYLCASSVQQGPPYEQYFGPGTRLTVT.

This chain joins TRBV7-9 and TRBJ2-3, with D perhaps TRBD1 or TRBD2 (5 bases each). Per germline, CDR1 SEHNR and CDR2 FQNEAQ (reference sequence). V was shortened by 2 bases and J by 6 bases, with 15 bases between the two germline ends. The CDR3 has 15 amino acids. The CDR3 DNA reads TGTGCCAGCAGCTTATCAGGGCTAGCAGGTGATACGCAGTATTTT. Translated: CASSLSGLAGDTQYF.

The chain recombines TRBV15 with TRBJ2-7; 8 nucleotides align to TRBD1. With 3 bases clipped from V and 1 base from J, the junction kept 2 bases outside the gene matches. Germline V lookup: CDR1 LNHNV, CDR2 YYDKDF (reference sequence). This CDR3 has 14 residues. The CDR3 loop is CATSRGDRSYEQYF. CDR3 nucleotide sequence: TGTGCCACCAGCAGGGGGGACAGGTCCTACGAGCAGTACTTC.

The rearrangement uses TRBV6-5 and TRBJ1-4; 8 bases match TRBD1. The V and J ends lost 5 bases and 8 bases, in that order; junction bases with no gene match: 10. This CDR3 is 15 amino acids long. Germline V CDR1 and CDR2: MNHEY, SVGAGI. The CDR3 DNA reads as TGTGCCAGCAGTACCCTACAGGGGGATAACGAAAAACTGTTTTTT. It encodes CASSTLQGDNEKLFF.

The CDR3 is CASSHVWGEWSEQFF. CDR3 coding DNA: TGTGCCAGCAGCCACGTCTGGGGGGAGTGGAGTGAGCAGTTCTTC. The rearrangement joins TRBV11-2 to TRBJ2-1; weak D call: TRBD2 (6 bases). Trimming removed 5 bases from V and 9 bases from J, with 20 bases in between. Germline V gene sequence: CDR1 SGHAT, CDR2 FQNNGV. The CDR3 is 15 residues long.

Note on this clone: Sequence at one end of the junction differs from germline and may be a read error. The V call is TRBV3-1 (or the pseudogene TRBV3-2), the J call TRBJ2-6, with 13 bases fitting TRBD2. Germline V gene data show CDR1 as LGHDT and CDR2 as YNNKEL (reference sequence). This CDR3 is 18 amino acids long. CDR3 amino acids: CAGSSRLAGGNGANVLTF. The CDR3 region has the DNA TGTGCCGGCAGCTCCCGACTAGCGGGAGGTAACGGGGCCAACGTCCTGACTTTC.

The V and J genes are TRBV6-4 and TRBJ2-3; no clear D. The V gene's germline CDR1 is MRHNA and CDR2 SNTAGT. Trimming took off 7 bases at V and 3 bases at J, with 8 bases between the two ends. The CDR3 spans 12 residues. CDR3 residues: CASTRRTDTQYF. The DNA for the CDR3 is TGTGCCAGCACGCGACGGACAGATACGCAGTATTTT.

This clone was counted many times. The chain recombines TRBV7-9 with TRBJ1-2, with TRBD1 matching over 7 bases. This CDR3 is 15 amino acids long. The ends lost 8 bases at V and 2 bases at J; junction bases unmatched: 11. Germline-derived CDR1 and CDR2 are SEHNR and FQNEAQ (reference sequence). The CDR3 sequence is CASGPTGQRNYGYTF. The CDR3 DNA is TGTGCCAGCGGCCCGACGGGACAGAGAAACTATGGCTACACCTTC.

A single count supports this clone. DNA for the CDR3: TGTGCCACCAGTTACACGGGGAATGAGCAGTTCTTC. Its translation is CATSYTGNEQFF. The chain has TRBV24-1 and TRBJ2-1, with TRBD2 as a possible D gene (5 bases). Per the germline V gene, CDR1 is KGHDR and CDR2 is SFDVKD. The CDR3 runs 12 residues. Trimming left V 6 bases short and J 7 bases short, with 9 bases between.

The V call is TRBV18, the J call TRBJ2-7; 8 nucleotides agree with TRBD1. This CDR3 is built from 13 residues. Germline CDR1 reads KGHSH; CDR2 reads LQKENI. V dropped 6 bases and J dropped 6; count of bases not matched to a gene: 7. The CDR3, as DNA: TGTGCCAGCTCCCCGGACAGGGTAGGCGAGCAGTACTTC. Its translation: CASSPDRVGEQYF.

V usage is TRBV6-2 or TRBV6-3 and J usage is TRBJ2-5; 8 bases map to TRBD1. CDR1 and CDR2 (germline): MNHEY, SVGEGT. Trimming removed 5 bases from V and 5 bases from J; junction bases left unmatched: 10. The CDR3 loop spans 15 amino acids. The DNA for the CDR3 is TGTGCCAGCAGTAGACAGGGGCCCAAGGGGGAGACCCAGTACTTC. Protein product: CASSRQGPKGETQYF.

The V call is TRBV4-1, the J call TRBJ1-3; D remains ambiguous. Germline V gives CDR1 MGHRA, CDR2 YSYEKL. V was trimmed by 4 bases and J by 4 bases, leaving 17 bases between them. The CDR3 spans 16 residues. For the CDR3, the DNA is TGCGCCAGCAGCCGAGGCCTGGCGGGGAAAGGAAACACCATATATTTT. Amino acids: CASSRGLAGKGNTIYF.

The rearrangement uses TRBV5-4 and TRBJ2-2, with TRBD1 identical over 9 bases. Germline-derived CDR1 and CDR2 are SGHNT and YYREEE (reference sequence). CDR3 size: 17 residues. The V segment lost 2 bases and the J segment 0 bases; nucleotides outside the gene matches: 5. CDR3 nucleotide sequence: TGTGCCAGCAGCTTTGACCGGGACAGGGCGAACACCGGGGAGCTGTTTTTT. It encodes CASSFDRDRANTGELFF.

In nucleotides, the CDR3 is TGTGCCAGCAGCCAGGACAGTTTCTCTGGGGCCAACGTCCTGACTTTC. It translates to CASSQDSFSGANVLTF. The chain uses TRBV3-1 (or the pseudogene TRBV3-2) and TRBJ2-6; D is perhaps TRBD1 (6 bases). The CDR3 spans 16 residues. Per germline, CDR1 LGHDT and CDR2 YNNKEL (reference sequence). V was shortened by 3 bases and J by 0 bases, with 9 bases between the two germline ends.

CDR3 sequence: CASSKGLAGVRDTQYF. The CDR3, as DNA: TGTGCCAGCAGCAAGGGGCTAGCGGGAGTTAGAGATACGCAGTATTTT. The chain carries TRBV27 and TRBJ2-3, with TRBD2 matching 10 bases. The CDR3 runs to 16 residues. Germline V CDR1 and CDR2: MNHEY, SMNVEV (reference sequence). V shed 6 bases, J shed 5 bases, and the junction held 11 bases outside the gene matches.

The chain joins TRBV20-1 to TRBJ2-7; 9 bases are shared with TRBD1. The CDR3 contains 15 residues. Germline V gene data show CDR1 as DFQATT and CDR2 as SNEGSKA (reference sequence). J lost 2 bases, V lost 4 bases, and 9 bases had no gene match. CDR3 loop: CSANDRDRAPYEQYF. CDR3 nucleotides: TGCAGTGCTAATGATCGGGACAGGGCCCCCTACGAGCAGTACTTC.

The chain recombines TRBV19 with TRBJ1-6; no firm D call. The V end was cut by 6 bases, the J end by 7 bases, with 19 bases between. The germline V gene has CDR1 LNHDA and CDR2 SQIVND (reference sequence). The CDR3 has 16 residues. CDR3 sequence: CASRSSTGRGNSPLHF. CDR3 nucleotide sequence: TGTGCCAGTAGATCGTCGACCGGACGCGGAAATTCACCCCTCCACTTT.

The V and J genes are TRBV20-1 and TRBJ2-5, with 9 bases matching TRBD2. The V gene's germline CDR1 is DFQATT and CDR2 SNEGSKA (reference sequence). V trimming: 3 bases; J trimming: 5 bases; junction bases outside the gene matches: 10. The CDR3 extends over 15 amino acids. DNA of the CDR3: TGCAGTGCTAGTTCCAGCGGGGGGAGGTCGGAGACCCAGTACTTC. This sequence encodes CSASSSGGRSETQYF.

This chain links TRBV7-7 with TRBJ2-1; D is perhaps TRBD1 or TRBD2 (5 bases each). The CDR3 spans 14 residues. Germline CDR1 reads SSHAT; CDR2 reads FNYEAQ (reference sequence). Trimming pared 5 bases from V and 7 bases from J, leaving 15 bases between. CDR3 sequence (DNA): TGTGCCAGCAGCCGGGACGCCTTAGGGAATGAGCAGTTCTTC. This codes for CASSRDALGNEQFF.

The genes are TRBV7-9 and TRBJ1-3; D unresolved. Trimming left V 5 bases short and J 7 bases short, with 12 bases between. The CDR3 runs 13 residues. Per the germline V gene, CDR1 is SEHNR and CDR2 is FQNEAQ (reference sequence). The chain's CDR3 is CASSPNGWNTIYF. The CDR3 region has the DNA TGTGCCAGCAGCCCCAATGGGTGGAACACCATATATTTT. Full variable domain (missing parts from reference TRBV7-9 and TRBJ1-3): DTGVSQNPRHKITKRGQNVTFRCDPISEHNRLYWYRQTLGQGPEFLTYFQNEAQLEKSRLLSDRFSAERPKGSFSTLEIQRTEQGDSAMYLCASSPNGWNTIYFGEGSWLTVV.

Only one count was recorded for this clone. DNA of the CDR3: TGTGCCAGCAGCTTAACAGGGACAAGGTACGAGCAGTACTTC. The encoded protein is CASSLTGTRYEQYF. The chain combines TRBV5-4 with TRBJ2-7; D may be TRBD1 (6 bases). The CDR3 is 14 amino acids. The V end lost 2 bases, the J end lost 4 bases, and 13 bases lay between the germline ends. Germline V gene data show CDR1 as SGHNT and CDR2 as YYREEE (reference sequence).

The CDR3 reads CATSGSRNTEAFF. CDR3 coding DNA: TGTGCCACCTCAGGGTCGAGGAACACTGAAGCTTTCTTT. V gene TRBV15 combines with J gene TRBJ1-1; TRBD1 is a possible D gene (5 bases). There are 13 residues in the CDR3. The V and J ends lost 8 bases and 1 base respectively, with 11 bases between them. Germline CDR1 and CDR2: LNHNV and YYDKDF (reference sequence).

The gene calls are TRBV5-1 and TRBJ2-6; TRBD1 matches 7 bases. The CDR3 is 18 residues long. V lost 4 bases, J lost 3 bases, and 13 bases stayed unmatched. CDR1 SGHRS and CDR2 YFSETQ come from the germline V gene. The CDR3 region is CASSKQPIQGVGANVLTF. The CDR3 DNA reads TGCGCCAGCAGCAAACAACCCATTCAGGGGGTTGGGGCCAACGTCCTGACTTTC.

With regard to this clone: One junction end disagrees with the germline gene, perhaps due to a read error. V and J are TRBV7-6 and TRBJ1-1, with no clear D. Germline V CDR1 and CDR2: SGHVS, FNYEAQ. CDR3 length: 13 amino acids. This chain's CDR3 is CASSLAVGTEAFF. Here the CDR3 DNA reads TGTGCCAGCAGCCTAGCGGTAGGGACTGAAGCTTTCTTT.

The chain joins TRBV4-1 to TRBJ2-2, with D maybe TRBD2 (6 bases). CDR3 length: 17 residues. Per the germline V gene, CDR1 is MGHRA and CDR2 is YSYEKL. V lost 1 base to trimming and J lost 5 bases, with 17 bases between them. The CDR3 region is CASSQAYGSSLTGELFF. In DNA, the CDR3 is TGCGCCAGCAGCCAAGCTTACGGGAGCTCTTTAACCGGGGAGCTGTTTTTT.

V gene TRBV5-4 combines with J gene TRBJ1-5, with 10 bases lining up with TRBD1. The CDR3 spans 18 residues. Germline trimming cut 3 bases from V and 0 bases from J; bases unmatched to any gene: 9. Germline CDR1 SGHNT, CDR2 YYREEE (reference sequence). CDR3 protein: CASSSTGGGGGSNQPQHF. Here the CDR3 DNA reads TGTGCCAGCAGCTCGACAGGGGGCGGCGGGGGTAGCAATCAGCCCCAGCATTTT.

The V call is TRBV6-5, the J call TRBJ2-7, with 8 positions matching TRBD2. In germline, CDR1 is MNHEY, CDR2 SVGAGI. Trimming removed 6 bases from V and 4 bases from J; junction bases left unmatched: 11. This CDR3 comprises 15 residues. The CDR3 reads CASRPLSGAVYEQYF. DNA of the CDR3: TGTGCCAGCAGGCCCCTTAGCGGGGCAGTTTACGAGCAGTACTTC.

This clone has just one count. CDR3 sequence (DNA): TGTGCCAGTAGAGGGACAGTTAATAGCAATCAGCCCCAGCATTTT. Translation gives CASRGTVNSNQPQHF. The chain recombines TRBV19 with TRBJ1-5; 7 bases are a match to TRBD1. The germline V gene has CDR1 LNHDA and CDR2 SQIVND (reference sequence). The CDR3 sequence is 15 residues long. Trimming at V came to 6 bases and at J to 0 bases, leaving 5 bases not matched to a gene.

This chain connects TRBV5-1 to TRBJ1-1; D is ambiguous. CDR3 length equals 14 residues. V lost 2 bases, J lost 1 base, and 9 bases lay in between. Germline V gene lookup returns CDR1 SGHRS and CDR2 YFSETQ. CDR3 nucleotides: TGCGCCAGCAGCTTTAACAGCCAGAACACTGAAGCTTTCTTT. Translated, it gives CASSFNSQNTEAFF.